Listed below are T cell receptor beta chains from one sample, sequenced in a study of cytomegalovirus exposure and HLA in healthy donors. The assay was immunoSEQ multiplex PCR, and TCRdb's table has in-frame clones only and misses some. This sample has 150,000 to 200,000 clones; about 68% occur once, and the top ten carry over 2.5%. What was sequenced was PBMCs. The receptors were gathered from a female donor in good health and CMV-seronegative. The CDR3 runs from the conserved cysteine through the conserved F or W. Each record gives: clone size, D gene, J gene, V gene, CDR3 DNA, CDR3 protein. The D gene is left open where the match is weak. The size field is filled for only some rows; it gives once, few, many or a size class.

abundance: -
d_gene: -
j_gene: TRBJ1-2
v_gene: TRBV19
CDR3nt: TGTGCCAGTAGAGAAACAGAAACTAACTATGGCTACACCTTC
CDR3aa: CASRETETNYGYTF

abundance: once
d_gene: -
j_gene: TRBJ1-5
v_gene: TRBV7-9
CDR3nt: TGTGCCAGCAGCTTAGGAGATCAGCCCCAGCATTTT
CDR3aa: CASSLGDQPQHF

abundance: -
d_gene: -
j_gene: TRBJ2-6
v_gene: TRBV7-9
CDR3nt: TGTTCCAGCAGCTCGGACTTTCCTTACTCTGGGGCCAACGTCCTGACTTTC
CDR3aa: CSSSSDFPYSGANVLTF

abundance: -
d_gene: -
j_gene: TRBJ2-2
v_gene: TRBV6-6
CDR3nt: TGTGCCAGCAGCCGTCCTACAGATATGGCCGGGGAGCTGTTTTTT
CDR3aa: CASSRPTDMAGELFF

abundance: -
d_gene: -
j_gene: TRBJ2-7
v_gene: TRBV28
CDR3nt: TGTGCCAGCAGTTTATTGTCAGGGAGGTCCGCCGAGCAGTACTTC
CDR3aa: CASSLLSGRSAEQYF

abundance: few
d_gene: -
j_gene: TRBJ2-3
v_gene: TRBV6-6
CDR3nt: TGTGCCAGCGGCGGGGGCACGCAGTATTTT
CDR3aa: CASGGGTQYF

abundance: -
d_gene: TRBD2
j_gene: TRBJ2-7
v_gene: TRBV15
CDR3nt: TGTGCCACCAGCGGGAGGACTAGCTGGGGCTACGAGCAGTACTTC
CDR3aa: CATSGRTSWGYEQYF

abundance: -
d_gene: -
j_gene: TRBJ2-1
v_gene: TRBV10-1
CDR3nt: TGCGCCAGCAGTGAGTTAGCGTTCAATGAGCAGTTCTTC
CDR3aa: CASSELAFNEQFF

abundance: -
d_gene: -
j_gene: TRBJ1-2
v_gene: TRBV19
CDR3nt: TGTGCCAGTAGTAGGGAATGGCGGGAGCCCTGGAACTATGGCTACACCTTC
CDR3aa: CASSREWREPWNYGYTF

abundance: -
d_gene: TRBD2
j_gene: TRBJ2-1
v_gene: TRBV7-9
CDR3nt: TGTGCCAGCAGTCGGGGGGTCATCCTCTACAATGAGCAGTTCTTC
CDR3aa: CASSRGVILYNEQFF

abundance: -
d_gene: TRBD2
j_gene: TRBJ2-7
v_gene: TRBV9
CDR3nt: TGTGCCAGCAGCGTAGGCAGCGGGAGGGCTCCCCGTAACGAGCAGTACTTC
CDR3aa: CASSVGSGRAPRNEQYF

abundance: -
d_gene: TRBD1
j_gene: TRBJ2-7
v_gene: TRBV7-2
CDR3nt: TGTGCCAGCAGCCCGCGGACAGGGGGATCCTACGAGCAGTACTTC
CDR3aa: CASSPRTGGSYEQYF

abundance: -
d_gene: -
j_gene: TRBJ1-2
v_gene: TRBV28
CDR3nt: TGTGCCAGCAGGCCGGACTACCAAATGGAGGGCCACATTGGCTACACCTTC
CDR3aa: CASRPDYQMEGHIGYTF

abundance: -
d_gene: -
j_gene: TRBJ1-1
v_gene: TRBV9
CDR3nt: TGTGCCAGCAGCCTATCCGGGGGCACTGAAGCTTTCTTT
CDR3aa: CASSLSGGTEAFF

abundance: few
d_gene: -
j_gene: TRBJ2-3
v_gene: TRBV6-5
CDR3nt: TGTGCCAGCAGTTACGCTAGCGGCACAGATACGCAGTATTTT
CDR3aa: CASSYASGTDTQYF

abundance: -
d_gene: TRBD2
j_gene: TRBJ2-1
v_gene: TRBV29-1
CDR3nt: TGCAGCGTAGGACTAGCGGGAGGGTCGGATGAGCAGTTCTTC
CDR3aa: CSVGLAGGSDEQFF

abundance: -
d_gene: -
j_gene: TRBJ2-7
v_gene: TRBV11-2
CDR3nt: TGTGCCAGCAGCTCCGGGGGAGCCCTTTACGAGCAGTACTTC
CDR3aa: CASSSGGALYEQYF

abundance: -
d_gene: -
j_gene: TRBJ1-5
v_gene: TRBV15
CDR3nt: TGTGCCACCAGCCGCAGAGGTCATCGCAATCAGCCCCAGCATTTT
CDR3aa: CATSRRGHRNQPQHF

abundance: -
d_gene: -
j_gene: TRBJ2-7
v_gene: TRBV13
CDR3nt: TGTGCCAGCAGCTTGGAACAGTCCCGCTACGAGCAGTACTTC
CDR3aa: CASSLEQSRYEQYF

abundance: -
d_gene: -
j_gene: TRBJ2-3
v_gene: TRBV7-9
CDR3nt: TGTGCCAGCAGCCCCGACAGATTCACAGATACGCAGTATTTT
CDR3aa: CASSPDRFTDTQYF

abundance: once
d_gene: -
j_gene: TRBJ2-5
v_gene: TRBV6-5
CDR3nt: TGTGCCAGCAGGAAGCCAGGGGATAGGCAAGAGACCCAGTACTTC
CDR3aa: CASRKPGDRQETQYF

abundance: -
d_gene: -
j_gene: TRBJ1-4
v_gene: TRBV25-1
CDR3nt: TGTGCCAGCAGTGATTGGGGGGGGGCTAATGAAAAACTGTTTTTT
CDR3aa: CASSDWGGANEKLFF

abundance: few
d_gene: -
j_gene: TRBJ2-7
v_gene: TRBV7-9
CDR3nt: TGTGCCAGCAGCTTTATGCAGGGTAAGGGCTACGAGCAGTACTTC
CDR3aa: CASSFMQGKGYEQYF

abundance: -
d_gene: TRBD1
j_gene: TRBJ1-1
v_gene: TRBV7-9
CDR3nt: TGTGCCAGCAGACAATCCGAACAGGGGGTGGCTTTCTTT
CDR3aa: CASRQSEQGVAFF

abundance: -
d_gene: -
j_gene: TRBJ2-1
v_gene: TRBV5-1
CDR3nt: TGCGCCAGCTCCGGGGGCTCCTACAATGAGCAGTTCTTC
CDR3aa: CASSGGSYNEQFF

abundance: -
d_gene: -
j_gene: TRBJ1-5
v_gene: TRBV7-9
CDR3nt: TGTGCCAGCAGCTTAGGGACAGAGCCCCAGCATTTT
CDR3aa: CASSLGTEPQHF

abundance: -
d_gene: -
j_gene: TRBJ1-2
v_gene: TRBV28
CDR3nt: TGTGCCAGCAACAACTCAGGGGGCTACACCTTC
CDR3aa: CASNNSGGYTF

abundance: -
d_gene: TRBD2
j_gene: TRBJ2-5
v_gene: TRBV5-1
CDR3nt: TGCGCCAGCAAGCGGGGAACTGCCCAAGAGACCCAGTACTTC
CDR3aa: CASKRGTAQETQYF

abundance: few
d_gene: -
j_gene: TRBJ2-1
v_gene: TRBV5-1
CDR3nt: TGCGCCAGCAGCTTAATAGTTGAGGATGAGCAGTTCTTC
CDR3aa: CASSLIVEDEQFF

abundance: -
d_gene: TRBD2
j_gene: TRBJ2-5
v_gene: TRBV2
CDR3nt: TGTGCCAGCAGTATGGGAGCGGGAGCAGGGAGGCAAGAGACCCAGTACTTC
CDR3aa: CASSMGAGAGRQETQYF

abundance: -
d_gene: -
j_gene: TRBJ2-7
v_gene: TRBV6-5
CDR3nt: TGTGCCAGCAGTTACTCGTCCCGCTACGAGCAGTACTTC
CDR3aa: CASSYSSRYEQYF

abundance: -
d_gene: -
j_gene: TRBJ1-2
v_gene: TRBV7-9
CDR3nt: TGTGCCAGCAGCTTAACAGGTCTCGGCTACACCTTC
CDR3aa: CASSLTGLGYTF

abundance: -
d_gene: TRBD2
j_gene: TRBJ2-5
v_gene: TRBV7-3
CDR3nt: TGTGCCAGCAGCTTAAACGCGGGAGGGGAGACCCAGTACTTC
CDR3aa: CASSLNAGGETQYF

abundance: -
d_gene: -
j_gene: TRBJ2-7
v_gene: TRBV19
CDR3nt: TGTGCCAGTAGTATAGGCCAGGGTGGGGCCTACGAGCAGTACTTC
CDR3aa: CASSIGQGGAYEQYF

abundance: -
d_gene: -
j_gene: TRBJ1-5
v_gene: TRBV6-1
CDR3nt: TGTGCCAGCAGTGACCGGGACGGACTACAATCAGCCCAGCATTTT
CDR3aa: CASSDRDGLQSAQHF

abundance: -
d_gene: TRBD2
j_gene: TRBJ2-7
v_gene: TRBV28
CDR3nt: TGTGCCAGCAGCTCTATAGCGGGAGGCCTCGAGCAGTACTTC
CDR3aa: CASSSIAGGLEQYF

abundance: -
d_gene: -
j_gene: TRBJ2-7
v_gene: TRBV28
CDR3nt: TGTGCCAGCAGTGAAATTAGGGGTTTGTGGGAGCAGTACTTC
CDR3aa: CASSEIRGLWEQYF

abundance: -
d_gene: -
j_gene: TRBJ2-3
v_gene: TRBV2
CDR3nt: TGTGCCTCAGGGATGGGCGGCACAGATACGCAGTATTTT
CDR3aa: CASGMGGTDTQYF

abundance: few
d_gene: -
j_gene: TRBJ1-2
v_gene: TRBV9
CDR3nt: TGTGCCAGCAGCGTACTGGGAGCCTGGGGGCTCGGCTACACCTTC
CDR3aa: CASSVLGAWGLGYTF

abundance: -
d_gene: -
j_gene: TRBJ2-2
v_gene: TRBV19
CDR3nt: TGTGCCAGTAGTATCCAGGGGTACGGGGAGCTGTTTTTT
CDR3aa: CASSIQGYGELFF

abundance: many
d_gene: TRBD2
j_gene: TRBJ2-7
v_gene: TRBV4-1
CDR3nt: TGCGCCAGCAGCCAAGACTCTAGCGGGGGCTCCTACGAGCAGTACTTC
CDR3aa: CASSQDSSGGSYEQYF

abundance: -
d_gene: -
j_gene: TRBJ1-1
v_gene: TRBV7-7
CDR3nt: TGTGCTAGCAGCTTTTCAGGGAACACTGAAGCTTTCTTT
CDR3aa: CASSFSGNTEAFF

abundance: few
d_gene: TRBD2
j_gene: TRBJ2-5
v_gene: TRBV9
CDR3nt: TGTGCCAGCAGCGTAGGGCAAAGCGGGAGGCCCCTGGGGGAGACCCAGTACTTC
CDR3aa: CASSVGQSGRPLGETQYF

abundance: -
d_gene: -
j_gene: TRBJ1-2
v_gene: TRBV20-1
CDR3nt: TGCAGTGCTACAGGGTGGTATGGCTACACCTTC
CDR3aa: CSATGWYGYTF

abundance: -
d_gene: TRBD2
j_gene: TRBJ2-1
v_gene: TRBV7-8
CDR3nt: TGTGCCAGCAGCCGGCGCGGGGGGGGAGACTACAATGAGCAGTTCTTC
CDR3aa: CASSRRGGGDYNEQFF

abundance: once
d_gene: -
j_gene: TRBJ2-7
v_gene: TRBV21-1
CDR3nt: TGTGCCAGCAGCAAAGGCCAGCGGGCTTCCTACGAGCAGTACTTC
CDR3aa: CASSKGQRASYEQYF

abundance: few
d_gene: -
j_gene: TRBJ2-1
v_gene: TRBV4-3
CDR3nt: TGCGCCAGCAGCCCCCGGGGGACAGACACCTACAATGAGCAGTTCTTC
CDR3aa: CASSPRGTDTYNEQFF

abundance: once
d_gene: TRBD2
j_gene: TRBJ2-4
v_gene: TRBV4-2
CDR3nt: TGTGCCAGCAGCCTTGGGGGGGCGGGAGGTCGTTCCGCCAAAAACATTCAGTACTTC
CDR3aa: CASSLGGAGGRSAKNIQYF

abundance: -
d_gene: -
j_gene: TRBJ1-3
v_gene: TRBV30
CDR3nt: TGTGCCTGGAGAGAGTACGGGAGCTCTGGAAACACCATATATTTT
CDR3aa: CAWREYGSSGNTIYF

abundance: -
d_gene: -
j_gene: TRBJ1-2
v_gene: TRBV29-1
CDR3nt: TGCAGCGTTGAGTGGCCCGCCCAGGGCTACACCTTC
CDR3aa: CSVEWPAQGYTF

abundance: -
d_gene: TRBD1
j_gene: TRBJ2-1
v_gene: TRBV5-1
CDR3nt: TGCGCCAGCAGCCTCAACACAGGGGGACGCGATGAGCAGTTCTTC
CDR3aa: CASSLNTGGRDEQFF

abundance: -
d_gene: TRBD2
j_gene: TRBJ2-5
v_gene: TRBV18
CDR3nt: TGTGCCAGCTCGCCGGGACTAGCGGGGAAAGAGACCCAGTACTTC
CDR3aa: CASSPGLAGKETQYF

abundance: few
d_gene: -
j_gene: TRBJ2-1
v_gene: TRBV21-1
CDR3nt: TGTGCCAGCAGCAAAGCGGACTACCCCAATGAGCAGTTCTTC
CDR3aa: CASSKADYPNEQFF

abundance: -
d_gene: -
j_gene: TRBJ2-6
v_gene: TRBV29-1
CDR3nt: TGCAGCGTGGAAAACGGCTCTGGGGCCAACGTCCTGACTTTC
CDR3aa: CSVENGSGANVLTF